Listed below are T cell receptor beta chains from one sample, sequenced in a study of T-cell memory formation after mild COVID-19. TCRdb called the 5' RACE reads again in MiXCR, with one record for every CDR3 protein. The data hold around 470,000 distinct CDR3 sequences, with 20% observed a single time. The sequencing sample was made of PBMCs or a T cell subset sorted from them (not recorded which). The receptor set was obtained from an adult woman who had mild COVID-19 (a few samples of this study predate the infection). Cell type and time point are not known. CDR3s include the opening cysteine and the closing phenylalanine or tryptophan. The D gene is left open where the match is weak. A clone size is listed for some rows: how often the clone was seen (once, few, many), or a class if it is expanded.

abundance,d_gene,j_gene,len,v_gene,CDR3nt,CDR3aa
-,-,TRBJ2-3,16,TRBV10-3,TGTGCCATCAGTGGGGCCACTGGAGTCGGCGCAGATACGCAGTATTTT,CAISGATGVGADTQYF
-,-,TRBJ2-7,15,TRBV6-6,TGTGCCAGCAGTCCCCCCGGGACAACTGCCTACGAGCAGTACTTC,CASSPPGTTAYEQYF
-,-,TRBJ2-5,15,TRBV7-3,TGTGCCAGCAGCACCTCAGGGGCGAGAAAAGAGACCCAGTACTTC,CASSTSGARKETQYF
few,TRBD1,TRBJ1-4,16,TRBV7-8,TGTGCCAGCAGCTCGACGAAGGGACAGGGCGGGGAAAAACTGTTTTTT,CASSSTKGQGGEKLFF
many,-,TRBJ1-2,13,TRBV12-3/TRBV12-4,TGTGCCAGCACCCCCGGGGGTAACTATGGCTACACCTTC,CASTPGGNYGYTF
few,-,TRBJ1-1,13,TRBV10-2,TGCGCCAGCAGTGAGTCAGGGATGACTGAAGCTTTCTTT,CASSESGMTEAFF
-,-,TRBJ1-1,14,TRBV21-1,TGTGCCAGCAGCAAAATCCAGGAGAACACTGAAGCTTTCTTT,CASSKIQENTEAFF
few,TRBD2,TRBJ2-3,15,TRBV5-1,TGCGCCAGCAGCTCGGGGGAGGGGCAGACAGATACGCAGTATTTT,CASSSGEGQTDTQYF
many,-,TRBJ1-1,21,TRBV5-6,TGTGCCAGCAGCCAAAGAAGAGGGGGATTGGGGTTTCGCTACAGGAACACTGAAGCTTTCTTT,CASSQRRGGLGFRYRNTEAFF
-,-,TRBJ1-2,12,TRBV19,TGTGCCAGTAGTACCTTCGGCGCTGGCTACACCTTC,CASSTFGAGYTF
many,-,TRBJ2-7,13,TRBV7-9,TGTGCCAGCAGTTCGCCGGGGGTTTACGAGCAGTACTTC,CASSSPGVYEQYF
-,-,TRBJ1-5,17,TRBV7-6,TGTGCCAGCAGCTTAGGCCTTCCGGGAGAGAGGGGTCAGCCCCAGCATTTT,CASSLGLPGERGQPQHF
-,-,TRBJ1-5,20,TRBV4-3,TGCGCCAGCAGCCAAGATTGGGGTTTGAGTCTTGTGTCCGGCAATCAGCCCCAGCATTTT,CASSQDWGLSLVSGNQPQHF
-,TRBD1,TRBJ1-4,16,TRBV10-3,TGTGCCATCAGTAGCCCCGGGACAGGGGTTAGGGAAAAACTGTTTTTT,CAISSPGTGVREKLFF
-,-,TRBJ2-3,18,TRBV11-2,TGTGCCAGCAGCCCCCGGGCAGGGTGGACCACTAGCACAGATACGCAGTATTTT,CASSPRAGWTTSTDTQYF
-,-,TRBJ2-2,17,TRBV27,TGTGCCAGCTGCAACTGGGCCGCGGGACTGGGGTCCGGGGAGCTGTTTTTT,CASCNWAAGLGSGELFF